The 28 T cell receptor beta chains below come from one sample, sequenced in a study of cytomegalovirus exposure and HLA in healthy donors. Both 60 Vbeta primers and 13 Jbeta primers went into the PCR. The table came from immunoSEQ multiplex PCR; TCRdb's copy has only in-frame clones and leaves some out. The table lists some 150,000 clones, more than 80% of them singletons. Sequencing was done on a sample of PBMCs. The receptors were sampled from a young woman in good health and CMV-seropositive.

Written as DNA, the CDR3 is TGCAGCGTGGATGGACAAGGCTTTAACTATGGCTACACCTTC. Translation: CSVDGQGFNYGYTF. The chain recombines TRBV29-1 with TRBJ1-2; TRBD1 might be the D (5 bases). Germline CDR1 SQVTM, CDR2 ANQGSEA. V was pared by 6 bases and J by 1 base, with 15 bases between. The CDR3 is made up of 14 amino acids.

The genes are TRBV6-4 and TRBJ2-3, with 14 nucleotides matching TRBD2. J lost 5 bases, V lost 4 bases, and 2 bases had no gene match. In germline, CDR1 is MRHNA, CDR2 SNTAGT. The CDR3 sequence is 15 residues long. CDR3 nucleotides: TGTGCCAGCAGTGCTGGGACTAGCGGGAGAGATACGCAGTATTTT. Protein: CASSAGTSGRDTQYF.

The V gene is TRBV7-9, the J gene TRBJ1-1, with D tentatively TRBD1 (5 bases). The CDR3 covers 12 residues. Germline V gives CDR1 SEHNR, CDR2 FQNEAQ (reference sequence). The V end lost 0 bases, the J end lost 7 bases, and 6 bases lay between the germline ends. CDR3 in DNA: TGTGCCAGCAGCTTAGCCGACAGTGAAGCTTTCTTT. Protein: CASSLADSEAFF.

The chain couples TRBV7-8 to TRBJ2-5; D call uncertain. Judging by the DNA end, TRBJ2-7 fits better; the J call may be wrong. The germline V gene encodes CDR1 SGHVS and CDR2 FQNEAQ. This CDR3 contains 12 residues. CDR3 sequence reads: CASSLDPYEQYF. The CDR3 DNA reads TGTGCCAGCAGCCTAGATCCCTACGAGCAGTACTTC.

The rearrangement uses TRBV11-3 and TRBJ2-1; 8 nucleotides line up with TRBD1. The CDR3 length is 15 residues. The germline V gene encodes CDR1 SGHNT and CDR2 YENEEA. The ends lost 5 bases at V and 8 bases at J; junction bases unmatched: 11. DNA of the CDR3: TGTGCCAGCAGCCAGCGGACAGGGCTATCGGATGAGCAGTTCTTC. Translated: CASSQRTGLSDEQFF.

This clone was recorded only once. The genes are TRBV7-3 and TRBJ2-5; D might be TRBD2 (5 bases). CDR1 is SGHTA and CDR2 is FQGTGA in the germline V gene. V lost 8 bases and J lost 1, with 26 bases in between. CDR3 length: 18 amino acids. In DNA form, the CDR3 reads TGTGCCAGCCTAGTTTATGTGTCGGACTCCGACTTCCAAGAGACCCAGTACTTC. It specifies CASLVYVSDSDFQETQYF.

The chain has TRBV4-1 and TRBJ2-3; a weak D match, TRBD1 (5 bases). V gave up 3 bases and J gave up 1 base, with 8 bases separating them. The V gene's germline CDR1 is MGHRA and CDR2 YSYEKL. This CDR3 contains 14 residues. CDR3 residues: CASSHRVGTDTQYF. The CDR3 DNA reads as TGCGCCAGCAGCCACAGGGTAGGCACAGATACGCAGTATTTT.

The CDR3 DNA follows: TGTGCCAGCAGCTTGGGCCCAGGGAACGAGCAGTACTTC. Translation gives CASSLGPGNEQYF. The chain has TRBV7-6 and TRBJ2-7; TRBD1 might be the D (5 bases). Trimming removed 3 bases at V and 5 bases at J, with 11 bases between. The germline V gene encodes CDR1 SGHVS and CDR2 FNYEAQ. The length of the CDR3 is 13 residues.

The chain links TRBV28 to TRBJ2-7, with D perhaps matching TRBD1 (5 bases). The germline V gene has CDR1 MDHEN and CDR2 SYDVKM. V lost 6 bases, J lost 5 bases, and 14 bases lay in between. The CDR3 spans 13 residues. The chain's CDR3 is CASRETEIHEQYF. As DNA, the CDR3 is TGTGCCAGCAGAGAGACAGAAATCCACGAGCAGTACTTC. The full variable domain, with the rest looked up from reference TRBV28 and TRBJ2-7, is DVKVTQSSRYLVKRTGEKVFLECVQDMDHENMFWYRQDPGLGLRLIYFSYDVKMKEKGDIPEGYSVSREKKERFSLILESASTNQTSMYLCASRETEIHEQYFGPGTRLTVT.

The gene calls are TRBV7-2 and TRBJ2-7; possibly TRBD1 for D (6 bases). V was clipped by 5 bases and J by 4 bases, with 15 bases between them. The CDR3 spans 14 residues. CDR1 SGHTA and CDR2 FQGNSA come from the germline V gene. The CDR3 DNA follows: TGTGCCAGCAGCCCCGGGACATCACGGTACGAGCAGTACTTC. Its translation: CASSPGTSRYEQYF.

The J gene is TRBJ2-7, the V gene TRBV4-2; tentative D call: TRBD2 (5 bases). Germline V gives CDR1 LGHNA, CDR2 YNFKEQ. With 2 bases removed from V and 1 base from J, the gap between germline ends came to 6 bases. This CDR3 comprises 13 residues. CDR3 bases: TGTGCCAGCAGCCAACCGGGGTCCTACGAGCAGTACTTC. Protein: CASSQPGSYEQYF.

The chain carries TRBV6-6 and TRBJ2-3; D possibly corresponds to TRBD1 (6 bases). This CDR3 is built from 14 residues. Looked up from germline, CDR1 is MNHNY and CDR2 is SVGAGI (reference sequence). The V end was cut by 6 bases, the J end by 1 base, with 11 bases between. The CDR3 protein is CASRGARGTDTQYF. CDR3 nucleotides: TGTGCCAGCAGGGGGGCCCGGGGCACAGATACGCAGTATTTT.

The chain couples TRBV5-4 to TRBJ2-4; D not resolved. V was pared by 0 bases and J by 9 bases, with 13 bases between. The CDR3 is 14 residues long. Germline values: CDR1 SGHNT, CDR2 YYREEE (reference sequence). Here the CDR3 reads CASSLAGVPTIQYF. CDR3 sequence (DNA): TGTGCCAGCAGCTTGGCCGGTGTACCAACCATTCAGTACTTC.

This clone was detected once. The rearrangement uses TRBV7-2 and TRBJ1-3; 8 nucleotides match TRBD1. Germline lookup yields CDR1 SGHTA and CDR2 FQGNSA. After removal of 2 bases from V and 0 bases from J, the junction contained 3 bases not matched to a gene. The CDR3 sequence is 16 residues long. The CDR3 bases are TGTGCCAGCAGCTTACAACAGGGGGGCTCTGGAAACACCATATATTTT. Its protein product is CASSLQQGGSGNTIYF.

This sequence joins TRBV13 and TRBJ1-1, with TRBD1 matching 9 bases. The V and J ends lost 5 bases and 1 base, in that order; junction bases with no gene match: 5. The length of the CDR3 is 15 residues. CDR1 is PRHDT and CDR2 is FYEKMQ in the germline V gene (reference sequence). In nucleotides, the CDR3 is TGTGCCAGCAGCCCGGGGACAGGGTCGAACACTGAAGCTTTCTTT. Protein product: CASSPGTGSNTEAFF.

The genes are TRBV2 and TRBJ1-3; no clear D gene. The CDR3 is 14 residues long. CDR1 SNHLY and CDR2 FYNNEI come from the germline V gene. V was cut by 3 bases and J by 0 bases, with 6 bases left in between. The CDR3 DNA reads TGTGCCAGCAGTGACGAGGGCTCTGGAAACACCATATATTTT. Translating it yields CASSDEGSGNTIYF.

The genes are TRBV5-4 and TRBJ2-3; 7 bases agree with TRBD2. The CDR3 covers 15 residues. V shed 0 bases, J shed 2 bases, and the junction held 3 bases outside the gene matches. CDR1 and CDR2 from the germline V gene are SGHNT and YYREEE (reference sequence). CDR3 in amino acids: CASSLALAVTDTQYF. The CDR3 coding sequence is TGTGCCAGCAGCTTGGCCCTAGCGGTCACAGATACGCAGTATTTT.

This clone was seen a handful of times. CDR3 DNA: TGTGCCAGCAGCCAAGTTTCCAGCGAGCTGCCCACAGATACGCAGTATTTT. This translates into CASSQVSSELPTDTQYF. The V call is TRBV4-2, the J call TRBJ2-3; D uncertain. The CDR3 totals 17 residues. Germline loops: CDR1 LGHNA, CDR2 YNFKEQ. V shed 1 base and J shed 2 bases, with 16 bases lying between them.

The V and J genes are TRBV6-6 and TRBJ1-5; 8 bases are shared with TRBD1. The germline gives CDR1 MNHNY, CDR2 SVGAGI (reference sequence). CDR3 length equals 15 residues. V lost 6 bases to trimming and J lost 5 bases; unmatched junction nucleotides: 9. The CDR3 nucleotides are TGTGCCAGCAGCCCGCAGGGGGCTAATCATCAGCCCCAGCATTTT. The encoded protein is CASSPQGANHQPQHF.

In its sample, this clone was seen once. CDR3 in DNA: TGTGCCAGCAGTTACCCAGGGCAAGGCTACACCTTC. It translates to CASSYPGQGYTF. This chain connects TRBV6-5 to TRBJ1-2, with a possible D match to TRBD1 (5 bases). Germline V gene lookup returns CDR1 MNHEY and CDR2 SVGAGI. This CDR3 comprises 12 residues. The ends were cut back, 2 bases at V and 8 bases at J, with 9 bases in the middle.

This clone was seen a few times. This chain connects TRBV4-3 to TRBJ1-4; 7 bases align to TRBD1. Trimming took 0 bases from V and 3 from J; bases not matched to a gene: 7. The CDR3 totals 17 residues. CDR1 and CDR2 from the germline V gene are LGHNA and YSLEER. CDR3 loop: CASSQEAVDRPNEKLFF. The CDR3 DNA reads TGCGCCAGCAGCCAAGAGGCCGTGGACAGGCCTAATGAAAAACTGTTTTTT.

V is TRBV6-6 and J is TRBJ2-1; TRBD1 agrees at 8 bases. Germline V gives CDR1 MNHNY, CDR2 SVGAGI (reference sequence). This CDR3 is built from 16 residues. The trim removed 4 bases at V and 5 bases at J, leaving 10 bases unmatched. CDR3 sequence reads: CASSSDRGTGNNEQFF. DNA of the CDR3: TGTGCCAGCAGTTCAGACAGGGGAACGGGAAACAATGAGCAGTTCTTC.

The chain couples TRBV11-3 to TRBJ1-1, with no clear D. The CDR3 length is 13 residues. From germline, CDR1 is SGHNT and CDR2 YENEEA. Trimming removed 4 bases at V and 3 bases at J, with 9 bases between. DNA of the CDR3: TGTGCCAGCAGCTACGGTCCGGACACTGAAGCTTTCTTT. It yields the protein CASSYGPDTEAFF.

CDR3 loop: CASTPGNLLAYTF. CDR3 sequence (DNA): TGTGCCAGCACCCCGGGGAACCTTTTGGCCTACACCTTC. This chain connects TRBV6-6 to TRBJ1-2; D remains unclear. The CDR3 is 13 residues long. V shed 7 bases and J shed 10 bases, with 19 bases lying between them. CDR1 is MNHNY and CDR2 is SVGAGI in the germline V gene (reference sequence).

The chain is built from TRBV30 and TRBJ1-3, with D unresolved. The V end was cut by 2 bases, the J end by 3 bases, with 5 bases between. The CDR3 spans 12 residues. Per the germline V gene, CDR1 is GTSNPN and CDR2 is SVGIG (reference sequence). This CDR3 reads CAWSPGGNTIYF. DNA of the CDR3: TGTGCCTGGAGTCCGGGTGGAAACACCATATATTTT.

The chain links TRBV30 to TRBJ2-5; 8 positions match TRBD2. Trimming took 6 bases from V and 1 from J; bases not matched to a gene: 4. The CDR3 extends over 13 amino acids. Per the germline V gene, CDR1 is GTSNPN and CDR2 is SVGIG (reference sequence). The CDR3 spells CACRGGPQETQYF. DNA of the CDR3: TGTGCCTGTCGGGGGGGACCCCAAGAGACCCAGTACTTC.

J is TRBJ1-4 and V is TRBV11-1, with 8 bases fitting TRBD1. Germline loops: CDR1 SGHAT, CDR2 FQDESV (reference sequence). Trimming removed 5 bases from V and 11 bases from J; junction bases left unmatched: 13. This CDR3 comprises 15 residues. CDR3 residues: CASSRTTAGGGKLFF. CDR3 nucleotide sequence: TGTGCCAGCAGCCGGACAACAGCAGGGGGCGGGAAACTGTTTTTT.

The chain carries TRBV6-5 and TRBJ2-3; TRBD1 aligns across 7 bases. J was trimmed by 2 bases and V by 7 bases; bases with no gene match: 6. The CDR3 extends over 14 amino acids. Germline loops: CDR1 MNHEY, CDR2 SVGAGI. The CDR3 DNA is TGTGCCAGCAAGCCGGGACAGTCCACAGATACGCAGTATTTT. Translating it yields CASKPGQSTDTQYF.